The clone carrying this T cell receptor (beta chain) was picked up a small number of times. Unique molecular identifiers were incorporated during preparation of the TCRbeta library. TCRdb reanalysed the PCR reads using MiXCR and keeps one entry per CDR3 protein. The repertoire includes about 540,000 distinct CDR3 sequences, approximately 20% of them detected once, and about 3.1% sits in the top ten. Germline V gives CDR1 SGHRS, CDR2 YFSETQ. V lost 4 bases, J lost 3 bases, and 6 bases stayed unmatched. The CDR3 contains 15 residues. The source of the sample is a study of T-cell reconstitution after alpha-beta-depleted transplantation in children.

Sequenced here: PBMCs from the stem cell graft donor, sampled from the stem cell graft. The chain joins TRBV5-1 to TRBJ1-4; 7 nucleotides match TRBD1. This clonotype was obtained from a human donor who donated a stem cell graft to a child with acute lymphoblastic leukemia. Here the CDR3 reads CASSGGRGPNEKLFF. Written as DNA, the CDR3 is TGCGCCAGCAGCGGTGGGAGGGGGCCTAATGAAAAACTGTTTTTT.